This T cell receptor beta chain was retrieved from a study of Graves' ophthalmopathy and Graves' hyperthyroidism. This clonotype was found many times. The target antigen is unknown. RNA transcripts served as template for amplifying TCR beta CDR3 sequences. The library came from an HTBI-primed first-round RT-PCR and a second-round multiplex PCR. TCRdb re-derived calls from the multiplex PCR reads in MiXCR, one entry per CDR3 protein. The data contain around 670,000 distinct CDR3 sequences, roughly 40% of them singletons. Study findings and constraints: Blood also harbored most expanded thyroid clonotypes above 0.001 frequency. Ophthalmopathy cases were distinguished from stable hyperthyroidism by a 13-signature model, reaching around 88% sensitivity and approximately 81% specificity.

The receptor was isolated from an adult man with Graves' ophthalmopathy. Source material: peripheral blood.

The chain's CDR3 is CSVEDRGHRDSGANVLTF. As DNA, the CDR3 is TGCAGCGTTGAAGATCGAGGGCATCGGGACTCTGGGGCCAACGTCCTGACTTTC. The J gene is TRBJ2-6, the V gene TRBV29-1, with D perhaps matching TRBD2 (5 bases). The CDR3 covers 18 residues. Trimming stripped 0 bases from V and 0 bases from J, with 15 bases between. The V gene's germline CDR1 is SQVTM and CDR2 ANQGSEA.